This T cell receptor beta chain was recorded in a study of shared clonotypes between healthy human individuals. At the level of the study: There were three CD4 naive, three CD4 memory, two CD8 naive and one CD8 memory plates per donor. Study-wide points: A handful of donors held approximately 4.6% of naive CD4 clonotypes in common. Clonotypes not shared had lower generation probabilities than those common to all four donors.

There are 14 residues in the CDR3. Trimming cost V 4 bases and J 5 bases, with 16 bases left between them. Germline loops: CDR1 SGDLS, CDR2 YYNGEE. Positive CCR7 selection of CD45RO-negative cells yielded the naive CD8 cells, and terminally differentiated effector memory CD45RA+ cells were excluded. Donors, healthy HIV-negative adults, lacked recent acute infections or vaccinations. Turning to this clone: What it recognizes is unknown.

TCRdb keeps only in-frame clones here, not all; method: immunoSEQ multiplex PCR. The table includes hundreds of thousands of clones, roughly 96% detected once. The sequence came from a woman in her twenties or thirties in good health. The rearrangement links TRBV9 to TRBJ2-7; D gene uncertain. Sequencing was performed on naive CD8+ T cells sorted from blood. CDR3 loop: CASSHRLSPHEQYF. DNA of the CDR3: TGTGCCAGCAGCCACAGACTTAGTCCTCACGAGCAGTACTTC.